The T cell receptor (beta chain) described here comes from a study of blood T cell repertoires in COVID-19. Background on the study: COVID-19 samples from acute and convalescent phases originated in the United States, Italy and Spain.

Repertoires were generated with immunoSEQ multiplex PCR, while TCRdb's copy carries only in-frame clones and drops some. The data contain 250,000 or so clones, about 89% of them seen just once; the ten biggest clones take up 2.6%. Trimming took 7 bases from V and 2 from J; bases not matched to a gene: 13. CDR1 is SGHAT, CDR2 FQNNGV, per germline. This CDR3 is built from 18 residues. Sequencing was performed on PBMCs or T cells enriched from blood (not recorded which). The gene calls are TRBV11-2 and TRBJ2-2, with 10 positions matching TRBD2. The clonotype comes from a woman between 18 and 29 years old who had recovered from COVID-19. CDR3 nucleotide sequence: TGTGCCAGCACCTATTTTACTAGCGGGAATGTTAACACCGGGGAGCTGTTTTTT. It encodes CASTYFTSGNVNTGELFF.